Detailed here is one T cell receptor beta chain. The antigen is not known. Through 5' RACE with UMI labels, the TRB cDNA libraries were prepared. TCRdb reprocessed the 5' RACE reads and stores each CDR3 protein as one record, lacking DNA. The sample features some 150,000 distinct CDR3 sequences, with 0.41% in its top ten. The data were taken from a study of CXCR3-negative and CXCR3-positive naive CD8 T cells. Germline loops: CDR1 SQVTM, CDR2 ANQGSEA. The CDR3 length is 13 residues. Overall study results and limits: The TRBV-TRBJ usage of naive CXCR3-negative and CXCR3-positive cells was similar, but that of memory cells differed. A higher hydrophobicity marked the TRB CDR3s of CXCR3-positive naive cells versus CXCR3-negative naive cells.

The chain is built from TRBV29-1 and TRBJ1-5; TCRdb lists TRBD1, though no DNA is available to test this call. Sequencing input: naive CXCR3+ CD8+ T cells from blood. Subset specified: CD45RO-CCR7+CD27+CD95- naive CD8+ T cells expressing CXCR3 (TNR3+). The receptor was isolated from a human donor in good health. Some clones in this sample may be carry-over from other donors' samples. CDR3 amino acids: CSVEAGGGQPQHF.